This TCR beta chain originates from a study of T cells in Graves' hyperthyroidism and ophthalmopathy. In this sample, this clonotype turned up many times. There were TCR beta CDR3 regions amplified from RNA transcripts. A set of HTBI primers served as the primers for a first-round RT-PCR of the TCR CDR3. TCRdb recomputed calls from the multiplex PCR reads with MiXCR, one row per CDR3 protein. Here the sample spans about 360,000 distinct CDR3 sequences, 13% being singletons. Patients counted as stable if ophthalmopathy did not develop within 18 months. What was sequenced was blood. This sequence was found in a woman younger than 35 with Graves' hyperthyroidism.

CDR3 sequence (DNA): TGTGCCAGCAGTCAGGCAGCCCCCGCCGGCAATCAGCCCCAGCATTTT. It encodes CASSQAAPAGNQPQHF. The chain joins TRBV28 to TRBJ1-5, with unresolved D. The CDR3 runs to 16 residues. The germline V gene encodes CDR1 MDHEN and CDR2 SYDVKM. The V end lost 5 bases, the J end lost 2 bases, and 16 bases lay between the germline ends.